The entry below describes one TCR beta chain. The assay was immunoSEQ multiplex PCR, and TCRdb's table has in-frame clones only and misses some. The sample lists 950,000 to 1,200,000 clones, approximately 77% occurring once. The data are from a study of shared clonotypes between healthy human individuals. The germline CDR1 and CDR2 sequences are GTSNPN and SVGIG (reference sequence). This CDR3 contains 13 residues. V gave up 2 bases and J gave up 10 bases, with 12 bases separating them. The sequence derives from a man aged 18 to 35 in good health. Some clones in this sample may be carry-over from other donors' samples. What was sequenced was memory CD4+ T cells from PBMCs. Subset denoted: CD45RA-negative fraction. V is TRBV30 and J is TRBJ1-6; D unclear. The CDR3: CAWSLLTESPLHF. The CDR3 DNA sequence: TGTGCCTGGAGTCTCTTAACCGAATCACCCCTCCACTTT.